These 5 T cell receptor beta chains were all obtained from the same sample, sequenced in a study of T cells in women clearing cervical HPV infection. Assay: immunoSEQ multiplex PCR; the TCRdb copy retains only in-frame clones and omits some. This sample contains 45,000 to 55,000 clones. Sequenced input: blood buffy coat. The source is a woman between 18 and 69 years old with a cervical HPV16 infection that either progressed to CIN3+ or cleared (not recorded which).

As for this clone: The sequenced fragment ends 3 residues before the CDR3 boundary, so the rest is inferred from the germline J gene. The J gene is TRBJ1-1, the V gene TRBV28; a possible D gene is TRBD1 (5 bases). CDR3 length: 14 amino acids. The germline V and J ends were trimmed by 3 bases and 7 bases, with 15 bases remaining between them. From germline, CDR1 is MDHEN and CDR2 SYDVKM. The CDR3 sequence is CASSFMEGQNEAFF. CDR3 bases read: TGTGCCAGCAGTTTTATGGAGGGGCAAAATGAA.

With regard to this clone: The CDR3 extends 3 residues past the end of the read, so its final part is completed from the germline J gene. The chain employs TRBV2 and TRBJ1-1; weak D call: TRBD1 (5 bases). The germline gives CDR1 SNHLY, CDR2 FYNNEI. The V end lost 4 bases, the J end lost 4 bases, and 10 bases lay between the germline ends. This CDR3 has 13 amino acids. The sequenced CDR3 bases are TGTGCCAGCAGTGCGGAGGGGCCCACTGAA. This encodes CASSAEGPTE. The entire CDR3 is CASSAEGPTEAFF.

A word on this clone: With the read ending 3 residues before the CDR3 end, the germline J gene is used to fill in that end. The chain couples TRBV18 to TRBJ2-1; 8 bases align to TRBD1. The CDR3 runs to 17 residues. V lost 0 bases, J lost 8 bases, and 12 bases stayed unmatched. Germline values: CDR1 KGHSH, CDR2 LQKENI. The CDR3 DNA, read in part, is TGTGCCAGCTCACCACCGGGAACCGGGACAGGAACATATGAG. The encoded protein is CASSPPGTGTGTYE. In full, the CDR3 is CASSPPGTGTGTYEQFF. Drawing the rest from reference TRBV18 and TRBJ2-1, the complete variable domain is NAGVMQNPRHLVRRRGQEARLRCSPMKGHSHVYWYRQLPEEGLKFMVYLQKENIIDESGMPKERFSAEFPKEGPSILRIQQVVRGDSAAYFCASSPPGTGTGTYEQFFGPGTRLTVL.

On this clone: The sequence runs out 3 residues before the end of the CDR3; the remainder is reconstructed from the germline J gene. The chain carries TRBV28 and TRBJ1-5; the D gene is possibly TRBD1 (5 bases). The CDR3 consists of 16 residues. The germline V and J ends were trimmed by 3 bases and 0 bases, with 12 bases remaining between them. Germline V gene data show CDR1 as MDHEN and CDR2 as SYDVKM. CDR3 loop: CASSLGKGVSNQPQHF. The CDR3 bases that were read are TGTGCCAGCAGTTTGGGGAAAGGGGTTAGCAATCAGCCC.

Of note for this clone: The CDR3 end is not reached by the read, which stops 3 residues before it; the germline J gene fills it in. This chain connects TRBV6-2 or TRBV6-3 to TRBJ1-6; TRBD1 matches 7 bases. Germline V gene sequence: CDR1 MNHEY, CDR2 SVGEGT. Germline trimming cut 4 bases from V and 6 bases from J; bases unmatched to any gene: 3. The CDR3 consists of 14 residues. The DNA read from the CDR3 is TGTGCCAGCAGTTTACAGGGGTCTAATTCACCC. Encoded protein: CASSLQGSNSP. The whole CDR3 region reads CASSLQGSNSPLHF.